These 28 T cell receptor beta chains came from one sample sequenced in a study of T cells in Graves' hyperthyroidism and ophthalmopathy. Authors of the study amplified TCR beta CDR3 regions from RNA transcripts. Carried out on the TCR CDR3, a first-round RT-PCR used the HTBI primer set. TCRdb independently ran MiXCR on the multiplex PCR reads; one entry per CDR3 protein. The table records a few hundred thousand distinct CDR3 sequences, about 21% of them present only once. Material: blood. These TCRs come from a woman between 50 and 59 years old with Graves' hyperthyroidism.

This clonotype was observed many times. V usage is TRBV30 and J usage is TRBJ2-1, with D perhaps being TRBD1 or TRBD2 (6 bases each). The V end lost 2 bases, the J end lost 4 bases, and 12 bases lay between the germline ends. The CDR3 length is 14 residues. Germline V CDR1 and CDR2: GTSNPN, SVGIG (reference sequence). The CDR3 loop reads CAWSWGAPYNEQFF. The CDR3 DNA reads as TGTGCCTGGAGTTGGGGGGCCCCATACAATGAGCAGTTCTTC. Full variable domain (remainder filled in from reference TRBV30 and TRBJ2-1): SQTIHQWPATLVQPVGSPLSLECTVEGTSNPNLYWYRQAAGRGLQLLFYSVGIGQISSEVPQNLSASRPQDRQFILSSKKLLLSDSGFYLCAWSWGAPYNEQFFGPGTRLTVL.

V is TRBV20-1 and J is TRBJ1-2; 7 bases are shared with TRBD1. The length of the CDR3 is 14 residues. Germline V gene lookup returns CDR1 DFQATT and CDR2 SNEGSKA (reference sequence). J gave up 7 bases and V 5 bases, and 13 bases lay outside the gene matches. CDR3: CSAAVGLTGLGYTF. CDR3 nucleotides: TGCAGTGCTGCCGTTGGTTTGACAGGGCTTGGCTACACCTTC.

A few counts support this clonotype. The J gene is TRBJ1-6, the V gene TRBV9; possibly TRBD1 for D (5 bases). The CDR3 totals 14 residues. Germline loops: CDR1 SGDLS, CDR2 YYNGEE. The V end lost 1 base, the J end lost 7 bases, and 9 bases lay between the germline ends. The CDR3 nucleotides read TGTGCCAGCAGCGTACAGCGGGACAATTCACCCCTCCACTTT. It specifies CASSVQRDNSPLHF.

Many counts were recorded for this clonotype. This rearrangement joins TRBV24-1 to TRBJ1-1; D unclear. The V gene's germline CDR1 is KGHDR and CDR2 SFDVKD. V was shortened by 5 bases and J by 4 bases, with 13 bases between the two germline ends. This CDR3 is built from 14 residues. The CDR3, as DNA: TGTGCCACCAGTGTAGGAACGGGAGGCACTGAAGCTTTCTTT. Amino acids: CATSVGTGGTEAFF.

This clonotype was detected many times. V usage is TRBV3-1 and J usage is TRBJ2-7, with 10 positions matching TRBD2. CDR3 length: 15 residues. The germline gives CDR1 LGHDT, CDR2 YNNKEL (reference sequence). Trimming took 4 bases from V and 4 from J; bases not matched to a gene: 7. CDR3 in amino acids: CASSLLAGAGYEQYF. The CDR3 nucleotides are TGTGCCAGCAGCCTCCTAGCGGGAGCGGGTTACGAGCAGTACTTC.

This clonotype was observed a few times. V usage is TRBV4-2 and J usage is TRBJ2-5; the D is unclear. The ends were cut back, 0 bases at V and 0 bases at J, with 2 bases in the middle. Germline-derived CDR1 and CDR2 are LGHNA and YNFKEQ. This CDR3 region has 13 residues. CDR3 sequence reads: CASSQENQETQYF. The CDR3 coding sequence is TGTGCCAGCAGCCAAGAGAACCAAGAGACCCAGTACTTC.

The chain employs TRBV11-1 and TRBJ1-1; no firm D call. The CDR3 is made up of 11 amino acids. Germline V gene data show CDR1 as SGHAT and CDR2 as FQDESV (reference sequence). V gave up 7 bases and J gave up 7 bases, with 10 bases separating them. This CDR3 is CASILGGEAFF. The CDR3 bases are TGTGCCAGCATATTGGGAGGTGAAGCTTTCTTT.

This chain uses TRBV6-2 or TRBV6-3 with TRBJ2-7, with TRBD2 as a possible D gene (6 bases). V lost 2 bases to trimming and J lost 4 bases, with 15 bases between them. CDR3 size: 15 residues. CDR1 is MNHEY, CDR2 SVGEGT, per germline. The CDR3 loop is CASSYQFGRGYEQYF. CDR3 sequence (DNA): TGTGCCAGCAGTTACCAGTTCGGGAGAGGGTACGAGCAGTACTTC.

The chain combines TRBV6-2 or TRBV6-3 with TRBJ2-3; unclear D gene. The CDR3 spans 15 residues. V was clipped by 7 bases and J by 0 bases, with 14 bases between them. CDR1 is MNHEY, CDR2 SVGEGT, per germline. CDR3 nucleotides: TGTGCCAGCACCGAATCGGTATCTAGCACAGATACGCAGTATTTT. Protein: CASTESVSSTDTQYF.

This clonotype was counted only a few times. The gene calls are TRBV19 and TRBJ1-2; D possibly corresponds to TRBD1 (5 bases). The CDR3 loop spans 15 amino acids. Germline V gives CDR1 LNHDA, CDR2 SQIVND (reference sequence). Between the trimmed V and J ends, which lost 5 bases and 6 bases, there was a span of 19 bases. The CDR3 DNA sequence: TGTGCCAGTAGTCCCCCACAGGTCAGGCGAGATGGCTACACCTTC. Protein sequence: CASSPPQVRRDGYTF.

This clonotype has ten or more counts. The chain uses TRBV12-5 and TRBJ2-1; 8 nucleotides align to TRBD2. Germline V gives CDR1 LGHNT, CDR2 FRNRAP. Trimming at V came to 5 bases and at J to 9 bases, leaving 9 bases not matched to a gene. This CDR3 region has 14 residues. CDR3 sequence reads: CASGPKVGRGEQFF. CDR3 bases: TGTGCTAGTGGTCCAAAGGTCGGGAGGGGTGAGCAGTTCTTC.

The rearrangement uses TRBV2 and TRBJ2-7; no clear D gene. From germline, CDR1 is SNHLY and CDR2 FYNNEI. The CDR3 is made up of 11 amino acids. Trimming removed 7 bases from V and 4 bases from J, with 8 bases in between. The CDR3 nucleotides are TGTGCCAGCACTACAGAGTACGAGCAGTACTTC. This codes for CASTTEYEQYF.

DNA for the CDR3: TGTGCCAGTAGTTCTTGGACAGGGCACGAGCAGTACTTC. It encodes CASSSWTGHEQYF. The V gene is TRBV19, the J gene TRBJ2-7; 8 bases agree with TRBD1. The germline V gene encodes CDR1 LNHDA and CDR2 SQIVND (reference sequence). V was clipped by 5 bases and J by 5 bases; unmatched bases: 5. This CDR3 has 13 amino acids.

The table lists this clonotype with many counts. The rearrangement links TRBV5-1 to TRBJ1-1, with D possibly being TRBD1 (6 bases). With 0 bases removed from V and 8 bases from J, the gap between germline ends came to 17 bases. Germline values: CDR1 SGHRS, CDR2 YFSETQ. The CDR3 extends over 15 amino acids. The CDR3 loop reads CASSLGSTTQGEAFF. The CDR3 nucleotides read TGCGCCAGCAGCTTGGGAAGTACTACACAGGGAGAAGCTTTCTTT.

This clonotype was counted ten times or more. One junction end disagrees with the germline gene, perhaps due to a read error. The chain employs TRBV3-1 and TRBJ2-7; 13 bases are shared with TRBD2. The CDR3 has 15 residues. Germline CDR1 reads LGHDT; CDR2 reads YNNKEL (reference sequence). The CDR3 is CASSPGTSGAYEQYF. CDR3 sequence (DNA): TGCGCCAGCAGCCCAGGGACTAGCGGGGCCTACGAGCAGTACTTC.

This clonotype has ten or more counts. The chain combines TRBV10-3 with TRBJ2-7, with 8 positions matching TRBD1. Germline lookup yields CDR1 ENHRY and CDR2 SYGVKD. This CDR3 is built from 14 residues. V lost 3 bases to trimming and J lost 3 bases; unmatched junction nucleotides: 4. CDR3: CAISDDRGNYEQYF. CDR3 DNA: TGTGCCATCAGTGACGACAGGGGCAACTACGAGCAGTACTTC.

This clonotype has a count of ten or more. V is TRBV7-3 and J is TRBJ1-1, with D possibly matching TRBD1 (6 bases). This CDR3 has 13 amino acids. Germline V gives CDR1 SGHTA, CDR2 FQGTGA. V was trimmed by 5 bases and J by 8 bases, leaving 15 bases between them. CDR3 bases: TGTGCCAGCAGCGTCGGACAGACGAAGGAAGCTTTCTTT. This gives the protein CASSVGQTKEAFF.

This clonotype has at least ten counts. The chain is built from TRBV6-5 and TRBJ2-1, with unresolved D. Germline values: CDR1 MNHEY, CDR2 SVGAGI. This CDR3 contains 15 residues. With 0 bases removed from V and 7 bases from J, the gap between germline ends came to 13 bases. This CDR3 reads CASSYSESFGNEQFF. CDR3 in DNA: TGTGCCAGCAGTTACTCGGAGTCCTTTGGTAATGAGCAGTTCTTC.

This chain uses TRBV12-3 or TRBV12-4 with TRBJ1-1; 7 nucleotides match TRBD1. V lost 5 bases, J lost 5 bases, and 8 bases stayed unmatched. This CDR3 is 14 amino acids long. CDR3 sequence: CASSPLETGTEAFF. In DNA, the CDR3 is TGTGCCAGCAGTCCTCTAGAGACAGGGACTGAAGCTTTCTTT.

This clonotype was seen many times. The chain combines TRBV18 with TRBJ1-5, with D possibly matching TRBD1 (6 bases). Germline V lookup: CDR1 KGHSH, CDR2 LQKENI. The V end was cut by 0 bases, the J end by 11 bases, with 8 bases between. This CDR3 is built from 12 residues. CDR3 region: CASSPPRGAQHF. The CDR3 coding sequence is TGTGCCAGCTCACCACCAAGGGGGGCCCAGCATTTT.

This clonotype was picked up a small number of times. The chain combines TRBV19 with TRBJ1-5, with no clear D. Germline-derived CDR1 and CDR2 are LNHDA and SQIVND (reference sequence). V was pared by 5 bases and J by 0 bases, with 23 bases between. The CDR3 is 19 residues long. CDR3 residues: CASSARRTSDGHSNQPQHF. CDR3 sequence (DNA): TGTGCCAGTAGTGCCCGACGTACCTCAGATGGGCATAGCAATCAGCCCCAGCATTTT.

Ten or more counts support this clonotype. The chain employs TRBV5-1 and TRBJ2-3; 7 positions match TRBD2. In germline, CDR1 is SGHRS, CDR2 YFSETQ. V was pared by 4 bases and J by 0 bases, with 11 bases of the junction left unmatched. The CDR3 runs to 17 residues. DNA of the CDR3: TGCGCCAGCAGCCCAGGGACTATCCTCTCTAGCACAGATACGCAGTATTTT. It is translated as CASSPGTILSSTDTQYF.

This clonotype was found a few times. This chain connects TRBV2 to TRBJ1-5, with TRBD1 as a possible D gene (6 bases). The CDR3 has 13 amino acids. Trimming left V 6 bases short and J 3 bases short, with 9 bases between. Per germline, CDR1 SNHLY and CDR2 FYNNEI. The CDR3: CASRRDTNQPQHF. The CDR3, as DNA: TGTGCCAGCAGGAGGGACACCAATCAGCCCCAGCATTTT.

This chain uses TRBV20-1 with TRBJ2-7, with 10 bases fitting TRBD2. This CDR3 has 15 amino acids. J was trimmed by 7 bases and V by 1 base; bases with no gene match: 10. Germline V gives CDR1 DFQATT, CDR2 SNEGSKA (reference sequence). The CDR3 here is CSARGSGGAVGEQYF. Here the CDR3 DNA reads TGCAGTGCTAGAGGAAGCGGGGGGGCCGTCGGGGAGCAGTACTTC.

The rearrangement links TRBV5-1 to TRBJ2-1; D gene unclear. CDR1 is SGHRS, CDR2 YFSETQ, per germline. The germline V and J ends were trimmed by 1 base and 7 bases, with 21 bases remaining between them. The CDR3 is made up of 17 amino acids. CDR3 DNA sequence: TGCGCCAGCAGCTTGTATCGTGACTCCAAACAATTAAATGAGCAGTTCTTC. It specifies CASSLYRDSKQLNEQFF. The whole variable domain, remainder taken from reference TRBV5-1 and TRBJ2-1, is KAGVTQTPRYLIKTRGQQVTLSCSPISGHRSVSWYQQTPGQGLQFLFEYFSETQRNKGNFPGRFSGRQFSNSRSEMNVSTLELGDSALYLCASSLYRDSKQLNEQFFGPGTRLTVL.

This clonotype was seen ten or more times. The chain links TRBV7-9 to TRBJ1-1; D is uncertain. Germline-derived CDR1 and CDR2 are SEHNR and FQNEAQ (reference sequence). This CDR3 has 14 residues. V dropped 5 bases and J dropped 0 bases, with 10 bases sitting between them. The chain's CDR3 is CASSPFLLNTEAFF. Here the CDR3 DNA reads TGTGCCAGCAGCCCCTTCCTATTGAACACTGAAGCTTTCTTT.

This clonotype was seen ten or more times. V usage is TRBV30 and J usage is TRBJ2-3; the D is unclear. V lost 0 bases and J 2 bases, leaving 9 bases between the germline ends. The germline V gene encodes CDR1 GTSNPN and CDR2 SVGIG (reference sequence). CDR3 length: 14 amino acids. This CDR3 is CAWSVSVSTDTQYF. The CDR3 nucleotides are TGTGCCTGGAGTGTATCGGTATCCACAGATACGCAGTATTTT.

The V and J genes are TRBV20-1 and TRBJ1-2; D might be TRBD1 (5 bases). The CDR3 has 11 amino acids. Between the trimmed V and J ends, which lost 4 bases and 4 bases, there was a span of 7 bases. Germline V CDR1 and CDR2: DFQATT, SNEGSKA (reference sequence). The CDR3 DNA reads TGCAGTGCTAAAGACAGCTATGGCTACACCTTC. It encodes CSAKDSYGYTF.